These 13 T cell receptor beta chains came from one sample sequenced in a study of Ad26.COV2.S vaccination and SARS-CoV-2 variants. Treatment described: roughly 18 received Ad26.COV2.S at low or high dose, single or two shots; 5 received placebo; per-sample allocation not given. Material that was analyzed had been drawn on day 63 after the first vaccine or placebo injection. Sequencing used immunoSEQ multiplex PCR; TCRdb keeps in-frame clones, though not all of them. The top ten hold around 1.8% of the sample, which has some 410,000 clones, around 93% seen once. Material: peripheral blood, obtained in a trial of Ad26.COV2.S vaccine versus placebo. The receptors stem from a person between 18 and 65 years old who received the Ad26.COV2.S COVID-19 vaccine or a placebo.

To note about this clone: The sample holds other DNA sequences that translate to the same CDR3. The J gene is TRBJ1-1, the V gene TRBV19; D is unresolved. Germline V gene data show CDR1 as LNHDA and CDR2 as SQIVND (reference sequence). The germline V and J ends were trimmed by 3 bases and 1 base, with 6 bases remaining between them. This CDR3 region has 13 residues. CDR3 sequence (DNA): TGTGCCAGTAGTATCGGCCCGAACACTGAAGCTTTCTTT. Its protein product is CASSIGPNTEAFF.

The rearrangement joins TRBV19 to TRBJ1-1; D perhaps matches TRBD1 (5 bases). V was cut by 9 bases and J by 1 base, with 9 bases left in between. The CDR3 extends over 12 amino acids. Germline V CDR1 and CDR2: LNHDA, SQIVND (reference sequence). The CDR3 is CASGTGNTEAFF. CDR3 nucleotides: TGTGCCAGCGGAACAGGGAACACTGAAGCTTTCTTT.

This clone was detected once. The rearrangement links TRBV11-3 to TRBJ2-7; a possible D gene is TRBD1 (6 bases). The CDR3 length is 16 residues. The germline V and J ends were trimmed by 6 bases and 3 bases, with 21 bases remaining between them. Germline-derived CDR1 and CDR2 are SGHNT and YENEEA. DNA for the CDR3: TGTGCCAGCAGTGGTCTTAAGGGACAAACCTTCTACGAGCAGTACTTC. This translates into CASSGLKGQTFYEQYF.

The chain couples TRBV5-1 to TRBJ2-3; no definite D call. With 4 bases removed from V and 2 bases from J, the gap between germline ends came to 8 bases. CDR1 and CDR2 (germline): SGHRS, YFSETQ. This CDR3 has 13 residues. The CDR3 coding sequence is TGCGCCAGCAGCCGTGCCGCCACAGATACGCAGTATTTT. It specifies CASSRAATDTQYF.

J is TRBJ2-7 and V is TRBV27, with TRBD2 as a possible D gene (5 bases). The CDR3 is made up of 13 amino acids. Germline V gene lookup returns CDR1 MNHEY and CDR2 SMNVEV (reference sequence). V was pared by 3 bases and J by 3 bases, with 9 bases between. CDR3 nucleotide sequence: TGTGCCAGCAGTTTCGGGGTAAACTACGAGCAGTACTTC. Its translation: CASSFGVNYEQYF.

CDR3 sequence reads: CASSWTSGGPNTGELFF. In DNA, the CDR3 is TGTGCCAGCAGTTGGACTAGCGGGGGGCCGAACACCGGGGAGCTGTTTTTT. This chain links TRBV6-2 or TRBV6-3 with TRBJ2-2; 14 bases agree with TRBD2. J lost 0 bases, V lost 4 bases, and 1 base had no gene match. Germline V gene sequence: CDR1 MNHEY, CDR2 SVGEGT. The CDR3 extends over 17 amino acids.

The rearrangement joins TRBV7-9 to TRBJ1-4, with D perhaps TRBD1 (6 bases). This CDR3 is built from 13 residues. Per germline, CDR1 SEHNR and CDR2 FQNEAQ (reference sequence). V lost 6 bases, J lost 8 bases, and 13 bases lay in between. CDR3 in amino acids: CASRNRDGEKLFF. Here the CDR3 DNA reads TGTGCCAGCAGAAACAGGGATGGGGAAAAACTGTTTTTT.

The rearrangement joins TRBV11-2 to TRBJ2-2; D tentatively fits TRBD1 or TRBD2 (5 bases each). This CDR3 contains 13 residues. Germline values: CDR1 SGHAT, CDR2 FQNNGV. Trimming removed 3 bases from V and 6 bases from J, with 8 bases in between. CDR3 residues: CASSFWGPGELFF. The CDR3 bases are TGTGCCAGCAGCTTTTGGGGACCCGGGGAGCTGTTTTTT.

The genes are TRBV5-8 and TRBJ2-5; a possible D gene is TRBD1 (6 bases). The V end was cut by 3 bases, the J end by 3 bases, with 18 bases between. Germline CDR1 reads SGHTS; CDR2 reads YDEGEE. This CDR3 comprises 16 residues. The CDR3 loop is CASSSPPGALEETQYF. CDR3 sequence (DNA): TGTGCCAGCAGCTCCCCCCCAGGGGCCCTTGAAGAGACCCAGTACTTC.

The chain uses TRBV7-6 and TRBJ1-4; D is perhaps TRBD1 (6 bases). CDR1 is SGHVS and CDR2 is FNYEAQ in the germline V gene. V lost 5 bases, J lost 7 bases, and 14 bases lay in between. The CDR3 runs to 14 residues. In DNA, the CDR3 is TGTGCCAGCAGCCTAACGGGGGCGACTGAAAAACTGTTTTTT. Amino acid sequence: CASSLTGATEKLFF.

J is TRBJ1-1 and V is TRBV11-3; D is unresolved. The CDR3 covers 14 residues. Trimming cost V 9 bases and J 1 base, with 15 bases left between them. Germline V lookup: CDR1 SGHNT, CDR2 YENEEA. CDR3 in DNA: TGTGCCAGAAACATGGCAGCGGGGAACACTGAAGCTTTCTTT. Protein product: CARNMAAGNTEAFF.

The chain recombines TRBV4-3 with TRBJ2-1, with D tentatively TRBD1 (6 bases). Germline CDR1 is LGHNA and CDR2 is YSLEER. V lost 1 base and J lost 8, with 12 bases in between. This CDR3 spans 14 amino acids. The CDR3 spells CASSQGTVEDEQFF. CDR3 in DNA: TGCGCCAGCAGCCAAGGGACAGTAGAGGATGAGCAGTTCTTC.

The rearrangement uses TRBV6-1 and TRBJ2-1; D remains ambiguous. V lost 2 bases, J lost 4 bases, and 6 bases lay in between. Germline V CDR1 and CDR2: MNHNS, SASEGT. The length of the CDR3 is 13 residues. In DNA form, the CDR3 reads TGTGCCAGCAGTGAAACAGCTTACAATGAGCAGTTCTTC. It codes for CASSETAYNEQFF.